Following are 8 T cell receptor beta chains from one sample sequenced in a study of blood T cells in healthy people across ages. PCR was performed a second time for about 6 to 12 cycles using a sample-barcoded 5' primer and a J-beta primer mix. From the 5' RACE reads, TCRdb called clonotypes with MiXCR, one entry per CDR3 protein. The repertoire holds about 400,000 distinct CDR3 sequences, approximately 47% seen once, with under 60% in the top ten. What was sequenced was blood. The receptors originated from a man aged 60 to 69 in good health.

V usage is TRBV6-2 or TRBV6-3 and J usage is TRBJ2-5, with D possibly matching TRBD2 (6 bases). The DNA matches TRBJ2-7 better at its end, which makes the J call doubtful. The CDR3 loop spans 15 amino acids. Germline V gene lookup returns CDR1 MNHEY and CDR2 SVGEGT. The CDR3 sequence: CASRDTSPTSGEQYF. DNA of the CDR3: TGTGCCAGCAGAGATACTAGCCCGACCTCTGGCGAGCAGTACTTC.

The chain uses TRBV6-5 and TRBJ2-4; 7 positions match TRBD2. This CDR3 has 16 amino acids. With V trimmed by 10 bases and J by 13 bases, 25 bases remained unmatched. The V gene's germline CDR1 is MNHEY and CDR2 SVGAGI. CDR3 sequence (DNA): TGTGCCACCCGTTTTAGGGCCGGGACTACCTCCTTGAAGCAGTACTTC. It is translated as CATRFRAGTTSLKQYF.

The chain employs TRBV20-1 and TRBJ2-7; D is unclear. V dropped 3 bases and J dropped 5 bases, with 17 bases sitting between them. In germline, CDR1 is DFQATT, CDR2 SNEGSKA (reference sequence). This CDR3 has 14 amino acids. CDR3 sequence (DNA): TGCAGTGCTAGTCAGGTGACGGGCTGGGACGAGCAGTACTTC. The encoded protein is CSASQVTGWDEQYF.

CDR3 nucleotide sequence: TGCGCCAGCAGTAGGGTTCGGAACACTGAAGCTTTCTTT. Translated: CASSRVRNTEAFF. This chain uses TRBV4-3 with TRBJ1-1; no reliable D call. The CDR3 extends over 13 amino acids. Trimming removed 6 bases from V and 1 base from J, with 9 bases in between. Germline V lookup: CDR1 LGHNA, CDR2 YSLEER.

In nucleotides, the CDR3 is TGTGCCAGCAGTTTAACGGGTTTCGCCTACAATGAGCAGTTCTTC. Translated, it gives CASSLTGFAYNEQFF. The V gene is TRBV27, the J gene TRBJ2-1; D uncertain. The CDR3 totals 15 residues. Germline V gene sequence: CDR1 MNHEY, CDR2 SMNVEV (reference sequence). The V end lost 2 bases, the J end lost 2 bases, and 10 bases lay between the germline ends.

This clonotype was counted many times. CDR3 in amino acids: CASSSRDRAYYEQYF. The CDR3 nucleotides read TGTGCCAGCAGCTCCCGGGACAGGGCATACTACGAGCAGTACTTC. The rearrangement uses TRBV7-9 and TRBJ2-7, with TRBD1 matching over 9 bases. Germline assignment: CDR1 SEHNR and CDR2 FQNEAQ (reference sequence). The CDR3 length is 15 residues. Losses at the gene ends were 4 bases for V and 3 bases for J; bases not matched to a gene: 7.

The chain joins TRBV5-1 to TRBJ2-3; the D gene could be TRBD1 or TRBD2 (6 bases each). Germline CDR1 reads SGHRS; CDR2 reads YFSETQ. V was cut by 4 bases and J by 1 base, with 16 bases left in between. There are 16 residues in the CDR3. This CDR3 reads CASSRTGAGGTDTQYF. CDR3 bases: TGCGCCAGCAGCCGTACGGGGGCCGGTGGCACAGATACGCAGTATTTT.

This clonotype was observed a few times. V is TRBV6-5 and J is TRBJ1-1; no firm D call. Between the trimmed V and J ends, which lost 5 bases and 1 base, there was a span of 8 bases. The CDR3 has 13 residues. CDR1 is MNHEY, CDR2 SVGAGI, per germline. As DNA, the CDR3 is TGTGCCAGCAGTCGCCTGGGGAACACTGAAGCTTTCTTT. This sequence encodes CASSRLGNTEAFF.